This TCR beta chain is drawn from a study of blood T cells in healthy people across ages. Turning to the study itself: Per two T cells, template switching captured roughly one barcoded beta molecule.

The CDR3 has 16 amino acids. Germline V gives CDR1 SGHAT, CDR2 FQNNGV. V was clipped by 4 bases and J by 7 bases; unmatched bases: 6. With each sample, at least 5 micrograms of total RNA were extracted. There are a few counts of this clonotype. A sample-barcoded 5' primer and a J-beta primer mix were used in a second PCR of roughly 7 to 11 cycles. Per-sample output comprised a minimum of 3 million paired-end reads containing CDR3. TCRdb re-analysed the 5' RACE reads in MiXCR, keeping a single row per CDR3 protein. The sample shows about 1,400,000 distinct CDR3 sequences, 35% to 45% of them seen only once.

The material sequenced was blood. The chain uses TRBV11-2 and TRBJ2-4, with TRBD2 matching 14 bases. The receptor's source is a young woman in good health. For the CDR3, the DNA is TGTGCCAGCAGCTCGGCGGGACTAGCGGGAGTTAACATTCAGTACTTC. It specifies CASSSAGLAGVNIQYF.